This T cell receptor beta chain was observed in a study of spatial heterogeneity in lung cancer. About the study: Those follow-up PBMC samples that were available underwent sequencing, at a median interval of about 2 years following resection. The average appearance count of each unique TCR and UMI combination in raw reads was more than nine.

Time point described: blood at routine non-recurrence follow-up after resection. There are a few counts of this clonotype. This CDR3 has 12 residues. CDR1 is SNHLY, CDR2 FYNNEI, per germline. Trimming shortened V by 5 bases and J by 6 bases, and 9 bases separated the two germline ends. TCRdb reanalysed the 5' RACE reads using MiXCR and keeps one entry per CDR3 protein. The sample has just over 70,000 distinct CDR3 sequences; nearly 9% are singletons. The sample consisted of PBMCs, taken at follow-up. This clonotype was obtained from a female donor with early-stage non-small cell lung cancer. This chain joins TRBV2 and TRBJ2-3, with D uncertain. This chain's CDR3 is CASSRRSDTQYF. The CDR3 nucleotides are TGTGCCAGCAGTCGTAGGTCGGATACGCAGTATTTT.